Reported below is one T cell receptor beta chain. Its antigen is not known. The source of the sample is a study of PD-1 blockade in classical Hodgkin lymphoma. Regarding the study as a whole: The diversity seen at baseline in complete responders resembled that of newly diagnosed patients.

This CDR3 has 13 amino acids. Germline lookup yields CDR1 GTSNPN and CDR2 SVGIG (reference sequence). V lost 2 bases to trimming and J lost 4 bases, with 9 bases between them. Libraries were prepared by immunoSEQ multiplex PCR; TCRdb keeps only in-frame clonotypes and omits some of them. The sample has 130,000 to 150,000 clones, 78% seen once; the top ten hold 9.2%. No patient escaped relapse after autologous stem cell transplantation, and brentuximab vedotin exposure varied. This material consisted of peripheral blood mononuclear cells (PBMCs), taken before the second cycle of nivolumab. This chain joins TRBV30 and TRBJ1-5; no clear D gene. This TCR was recovered from a human donor with classical Hodgkin lymphoma. The CDR3 bases are TGTGCCTGGAGTCCTCGCCGGAATCAGCCCCAGCATTTT. Residues: CAWSPRRNQPQHF.